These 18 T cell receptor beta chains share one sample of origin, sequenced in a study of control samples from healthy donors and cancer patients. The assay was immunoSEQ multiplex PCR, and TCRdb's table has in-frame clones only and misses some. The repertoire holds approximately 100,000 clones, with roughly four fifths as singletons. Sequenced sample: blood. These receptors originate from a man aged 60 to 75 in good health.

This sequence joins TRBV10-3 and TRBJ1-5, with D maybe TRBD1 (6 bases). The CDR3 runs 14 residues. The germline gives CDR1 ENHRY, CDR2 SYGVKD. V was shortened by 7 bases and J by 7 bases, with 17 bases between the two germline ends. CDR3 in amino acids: CAINTGGEGQPQHF. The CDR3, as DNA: TGTGCCATCAATACGGGGGGCGAGGGACAGCCCCAGCATTTT.

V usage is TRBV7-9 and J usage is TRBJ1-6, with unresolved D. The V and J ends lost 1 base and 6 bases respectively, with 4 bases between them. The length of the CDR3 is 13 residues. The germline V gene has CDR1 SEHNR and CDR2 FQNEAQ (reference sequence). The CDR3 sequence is CASSLEGNSPLHF. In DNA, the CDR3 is TGTGCCAGCAGCTTAGAGGGTAATTCACCCCTCCACTTT.

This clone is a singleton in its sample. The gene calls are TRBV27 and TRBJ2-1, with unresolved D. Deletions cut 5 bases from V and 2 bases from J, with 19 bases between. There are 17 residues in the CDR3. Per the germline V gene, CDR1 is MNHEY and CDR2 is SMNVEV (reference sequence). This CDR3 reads CASSPFLVVLTYNEQFF. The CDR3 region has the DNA TGTGCCAGCAGTCCGTTCTTAGTAGTACTAACCTACAATGAGCAGTTCTTC.

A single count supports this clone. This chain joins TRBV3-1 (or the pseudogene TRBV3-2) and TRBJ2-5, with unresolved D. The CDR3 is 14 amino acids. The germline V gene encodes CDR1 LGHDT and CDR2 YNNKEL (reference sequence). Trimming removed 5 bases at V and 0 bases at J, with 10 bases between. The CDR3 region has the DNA TGTGCCAGCAGCTTACGCAGGTACCAAGAGACCCAGTACTTC. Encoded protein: CASSLRRYQETQYF.

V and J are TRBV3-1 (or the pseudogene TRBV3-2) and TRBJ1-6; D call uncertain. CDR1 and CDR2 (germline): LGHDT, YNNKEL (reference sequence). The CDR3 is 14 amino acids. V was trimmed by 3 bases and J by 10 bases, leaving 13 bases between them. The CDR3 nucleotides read TGTGCCAGCAGCCAGATGGAGGGTGGGTCACCCCTCCACTTT. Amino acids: CASSQMEGGSPLHF.

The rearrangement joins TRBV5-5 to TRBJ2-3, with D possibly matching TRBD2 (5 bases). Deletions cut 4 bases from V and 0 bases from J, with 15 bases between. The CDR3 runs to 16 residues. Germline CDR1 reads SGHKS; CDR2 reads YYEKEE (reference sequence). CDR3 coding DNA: TGTGCCAGCAGCAGGGATAGCGCCCTCAGCACAGATACGCAGTATTTT. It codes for CASSRDSALSTDTQYF.

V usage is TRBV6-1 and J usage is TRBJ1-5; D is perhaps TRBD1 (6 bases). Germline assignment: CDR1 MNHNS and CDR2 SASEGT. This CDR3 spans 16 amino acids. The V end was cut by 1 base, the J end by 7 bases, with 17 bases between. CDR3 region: CASSEGAAGVWQPQHF. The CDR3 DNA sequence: TGTGCCAGCAGTGAAGGGGCGGCAGGGGTTTGGCAGCCCCAGCATTTT.

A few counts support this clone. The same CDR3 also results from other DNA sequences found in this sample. The CDR3 reads CASSEYEGGGPQHF. The CDR3, as DNA: TGTGCCAGCAGTGAATATGAGGGTGGAGGGCCCCAGCATTTT. The V and J genes are TRBV2 and TRBJ1-5; no definite D call. CDR1 is SNHLY, CDR2 FYNNEI, per germline. V gave up 2 bases and J gave up 9 bases, with 14 bases separating them. This CDR3 contains 14 residues.

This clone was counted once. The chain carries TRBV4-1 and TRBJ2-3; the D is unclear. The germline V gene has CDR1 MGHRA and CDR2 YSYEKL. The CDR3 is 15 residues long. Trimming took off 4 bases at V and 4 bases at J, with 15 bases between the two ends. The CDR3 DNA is TGCGCCAGCAGCCCGCCTGCAGGATTACCAGATACGCAGTATTTT. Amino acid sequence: CASSPPAGLPDTQYF.

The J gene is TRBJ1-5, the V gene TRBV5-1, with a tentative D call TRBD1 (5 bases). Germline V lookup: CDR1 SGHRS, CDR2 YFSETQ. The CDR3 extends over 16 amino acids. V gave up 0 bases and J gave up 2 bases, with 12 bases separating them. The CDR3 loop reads CASSLAGGEGNQPQHF. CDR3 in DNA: TGCGCCAGCAGCTTGGCCGGAGGGGAAGGCAATCAGCCCCAGCATTTT. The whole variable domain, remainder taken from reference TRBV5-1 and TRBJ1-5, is KAGVTQTPRYLIKTRGQQVTLSCSPISGHRSVSWYQQTPGQGLQFLFEYFSETQRNKGNFPGRFSGRQFSNSRSEMNVSTLELGDSALYLCASSLAGGEGNQPQHFGDGTRLSIL.

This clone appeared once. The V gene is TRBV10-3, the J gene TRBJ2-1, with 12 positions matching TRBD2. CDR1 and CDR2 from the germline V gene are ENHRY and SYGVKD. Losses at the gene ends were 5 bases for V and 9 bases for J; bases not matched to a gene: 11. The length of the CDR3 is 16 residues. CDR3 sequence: CAISRSLAGGQGEQFF. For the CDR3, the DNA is TGTGCCATCAGTCGGTCTCTAGCGGGAGGGCAGGGTGAGCAGTTCTTC.

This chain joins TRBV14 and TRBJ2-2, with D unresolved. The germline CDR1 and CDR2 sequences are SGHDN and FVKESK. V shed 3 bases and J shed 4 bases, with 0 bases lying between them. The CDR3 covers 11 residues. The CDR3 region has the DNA TGTGCCAGCAGCCACACCGGGGAGCTGTTTTTT. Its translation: CASSHTGELFF.

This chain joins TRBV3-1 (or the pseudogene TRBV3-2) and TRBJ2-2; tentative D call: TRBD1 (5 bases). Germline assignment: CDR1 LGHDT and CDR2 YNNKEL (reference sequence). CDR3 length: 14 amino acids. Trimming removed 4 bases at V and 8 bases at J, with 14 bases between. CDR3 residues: CASSRLRGVGELFF. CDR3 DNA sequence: TGTGCCAGCAGCCGCCTAAGGGGCGTGGGGGAGCTGTTTTTT.

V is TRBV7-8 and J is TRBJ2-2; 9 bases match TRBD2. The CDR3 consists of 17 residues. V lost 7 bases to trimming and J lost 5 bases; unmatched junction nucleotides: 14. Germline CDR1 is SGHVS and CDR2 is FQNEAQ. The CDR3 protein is CASTKAGGGAETGELFF. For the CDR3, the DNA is TGTGCCAGCACCAAAGCCGGCGGGGGGGCCGAAACCGGGGAGCTGTTTTTT.

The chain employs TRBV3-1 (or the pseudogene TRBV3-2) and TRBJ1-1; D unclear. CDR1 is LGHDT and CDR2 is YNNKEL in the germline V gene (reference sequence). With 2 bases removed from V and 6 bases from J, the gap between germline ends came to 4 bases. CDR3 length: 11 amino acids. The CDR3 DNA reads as TGTGCCAGCAGCCAACAAGCTGAAGCTTTCTTT. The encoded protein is CASSQQAEAFF.

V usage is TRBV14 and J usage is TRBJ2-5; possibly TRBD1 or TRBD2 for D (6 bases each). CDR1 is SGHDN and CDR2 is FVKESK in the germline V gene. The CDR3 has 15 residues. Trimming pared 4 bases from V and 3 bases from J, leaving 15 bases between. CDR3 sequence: CASSPRGRWEETQYF. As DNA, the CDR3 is TGTGCCAGCAGCCCCCGGGGGCGGTGGGAAGAGACCCAGTACTTC.

The CDR3 coding sequence is TGTGCCAGCAGTTTACTGGGGACCTACACAGATACGCAGTATTTT. It translates to CASSLLGTYTDTQYF. V usage is TRBV27 and J usage is TRBJ2-3; perhaps D is TRBD1 or TRBD2 (5 bases each). The CDR3 length is 15 residues. Germline V gene data show CDR1 as MNHEY and CDR2 as SMNVEV (reference sequence). V gave up 2 bases and J gave up 2 bases, with 11 bases separating them.

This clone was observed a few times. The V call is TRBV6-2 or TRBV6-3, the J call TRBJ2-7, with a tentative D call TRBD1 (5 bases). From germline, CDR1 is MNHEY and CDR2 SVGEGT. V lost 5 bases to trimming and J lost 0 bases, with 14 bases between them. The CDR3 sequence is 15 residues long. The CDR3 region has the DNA TGTGCCAGCAGTGTGGACACTTCGAGCTCCTACGAGCAGTACTTC. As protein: CASSVDTSSSYEQYF.